The 12 T cell receptor beta chains listed next were all sequenced from one sample in a study of blood T cell repertoires in COVID-19. Generated by immunoSEQ multiplex PCR, the TCRdb table keeps only in-frame clones and is missing some. The table has 250,000 or so clones, around 90% seen once. The sample consisted of PBMCs or T cells enriched from blood (not recorded which). These receptors were collected from a woman aged 40 to 50 who had been exposed to COVID-19.

This chain links TRBV6-5 with TRBJ1-2; 9 nucleotides align to TRBD1. Germline V CDR1 and CDR2: MNHEY, SVGAGI. V was clipped by 7 bases and J by 8 bases; unmatched bases: 11. The CDR3 is made up of 14 amino acids. CDR3 loop: CASTGQGFLSGYTF. The CDR3 coding sequence is TGTGCCAGCACGGGACAGGGATTTCTTAGCGGCTACACCTTC.

The chain uses TRBV18 and TRBJ1-1, with D perhaps matching TRBD1 (5 bases). Per the germline V gene, CDR1 is KGHSH and CDR2 is LQKENI. CDR3 length: 13 residues. V was clipped by 0 bases and J by 7 bases, with 9 bases between them. CDR3 DNA: TGTGCCAGCTCACCACCGGCGGGGGGTGAAGCTTTCTTT. It is translated as CASSPPAGGEAFF.

The chain employs TRBV12-3 or TRBV12-4 and TRBJ2-2; D gene ambiguous. V was clipped by 6 bases and J by 3 bases, with 8 bases between them. CDR3 size: 13 residues. CDR3 nucleotides: TGTGCCAGCAGCCCCTTTTACACCGGGGAGCTGTTTTTT. This translates into CASSPFYTGELFF.

This clone has a single count. The chain uses TRBV24-1 and TRBJ1-1; D is unresolved. Trimming cost V 4 bases and J 3 bases, with 14 bases left between them. There are 15 residues in the CDR3. Germline V gene sequence: CDR1 KGHDR, CDR2 SFDVKD. The CDR3 is CATSDGDGMDTEAFF. The CDR3 DNA is TGTGCCACCAGTGACGGGGATGGGATGGACACTGAAGCTTTCTTT.

CDR3 residues: CASSFVSGTEAFF. The CDR3 DNA sequence: TGTGCCAGCAGCTTTGTGAGCGGCACTGAAGCTTTCTTT. The rearrangement joins TRBV7-9 to TRBJ1-1, with no clear D. V was clipped by 3 bases and J by 4 bases, with 9 bases between them. The CDR3 runs to 13 residues. CDR1 and CDR2 (germline): SEHNR, FQNEAQ (reference sequence).

The chain has TRBV7-9 and TRBJ1-4; D gene unclear. The CDR3 is made up of 14 amino acids. Trimming removed 1 base from V and 7 bases from J, with 10 bases in between. Germline CDR1 SEHNR, CDR2 FQNEAQ (reference sequence). CDR3 sequence: CASSLGTVLEKLFF. DNA for the CDR3: TGTGCCAGCAGCTTAGGAACAGTTCTTGAAAAACTGTTTTTT.

The rearrangement uses TRBV6-2 or TRBV6-3 and TRBJ2-7; D remains unclear. V was clipped by 8 bases and J by 0 bases, with 8 bases between them. Germline V lookup: CDR1 MNHEY, CDR2 SVGEGT. The CDR3 length is 12 residues. CDR3 residues: CASGRSSYEQYV. The CDR3 DNA sequence: TGTGCCAGCGGCCGGAGCTCCTACGAGCAGTACGTC.

Concerning this clone itself: At one end the junction does not follow the germline gene, possibly because of a read error. This chain joins TRBV3-1 (or the pseudogene TRBV3-2) and TRBJ1-2; TRBD1 agrees at 9 bases. This CDR3 is built from 12 residues. CDR1 is LGHDT and CDR2 is YNNKEL in the germline V gene (reference sequence). The CDR3 DNA is TGTGCCAGCAGCCAACAAACAGGGGGCTTAATCTTC. This sequence encodes CASSQQTGGLIF.

The genes are TRBV4-3 and TRBJ2-7, with D tentatively TRBD2 (5 bases). The CDR3 totals 13 residues. The germline V and J ends were trimmed by 1 base and 3 bases, with 7 bases remaining between them. Germline values: CDR1 LGHNA, CDR2 YSLEER. In DNA form, the CDR3 reads TGCGCCAGCAGCCAAGGGGAGCACTACGAGCAGTACTTC. It is translated as CASSQGEHYEQYF.

V and J are TRBV9 and TRBJ2-3, with 7 nucleotides matching TRBD1. This CDR3 is built from 16 residues. J lost 4 bases, V lost 4 bases, and 12 bases had no gene match. Germline assignment: CDR1 SGDLS and CDR2 YYNGEE. CDR3 residues: CASSPRTGFGADTQYF. The CDR3 DNA reads as TGTGCCAGCAGCCCAAGGACAGGCTTTGGGGCAGATACGCAGTATTTT.

The CDR3 nucleotides read TGTGCCGCCCAAACGGGGGGACAGGGTGTTTCCGAGCAGTACTTC. Protein: CAAQTGGQGVSEQYF. The chain recombines TRBV28 with TRBJ2-7, with 9 nucleotides matching TRBD1. The CDR3 is made up of 15 amino acids. The germline gives CDR1 MDHEN, CDR2 SYDVKM. V gave up 11 bases and J gave up 6 bases; unmatched junction bases: 17.

V gene TRBV7-3 combines with J gene TRBJ2-1; no definite D call. This CDR3 contains 16 residues. Germline-derived CDR1 and CDR2 are SGHTA and FQGTGA. Trimming removed 1 base from V and 7 bases from J, with 17 bases in between. CDR3 in amino acids: CASSLKLGHRWNEQFF. In nucleotides, the CDR3 is TGTGCCAGCAGCTTAAAGCTAGGCCACCGTTGGAATGAGCAGTTCTTC.